This entry lists 15 T cell receptor beta chains sequenced from one sample in a study of blood T cell repertoires in COVID-19. Clones were read by immunoSEQ multiplex PCR, and TCRdb kept only the in-frame ones, dropping some. The table has 200,000 to 250,000 clones, approximately 83% seen once. The source material was peripheral blood. The receptors shown here come from a woman aged 50 to 60 with acute or convalescent COVID-19.

V usage is TRBV6-4 and J usage is TRBJ1-2; D is possibly TRBD1 (6 bases). Per the germline V gene, CDR1 is MRHNA and CDR2 is SNTAGT. The CDR3 extends over 12 amino acids. The V end lost 3 bases, the J end lost 7 bases, and 9 bases lay between the germline ends. The CDR3 DNA reads as TGTGCCAGCAGTGAACAGGGATCTGGCTACACCTTC. Translating it yields CASSEQGSGYTF.

CDR3 loop: CASSLTDETQYF. The CDR3 nucleotides are TGTGCCAGCAGTCTGACAGACGAGACCCAGTACTTC. The V call is TRBV6-5, the J call TRBJ2-5, with a weak D call TRBD1 (5 bases). Germline V gene data show CDR1 as MNHEY and CDR2 as SVGAGI. The CDR3 totals 12 residues. V shed 5 bases and J shed 5 bases, with 9 bases lying between them.

This chain connects TRBV4-1 to TRBJ2-1; TRBD2 agrees at 12 bases. The CDR3 covers 17 residues. V shed 2 bases, J shed 4 bases, and the junction held 6 bases outside the gene matches. CDR1 MGHRA and CDR2 YSYEKL come from the germline V gene. The CDR3 DNA follows: TGCGCCAGCAGCCAACCTAGCGGGAGGGGGGTATACAATGAGCAGTTCTTC. Its protein is CASSQPSGRGVYNEQFF.

This clone was observed a handful of times. The chain employs TRBV19 and TRBJ1-2, with D hard to call. Per the germline V gene, CDR1 is LNHDA and CDR2 is SQIVND (reference sequence). The CDR3 has 12 amino acids. The V end was cut by 5 bases, the J end by 8 bases, with 12 bases between. The CDR3 sequence is CASSPTRRGYTF. In DNA, the CDR3 is TGTGCCAGTAGTCCGACCCGGAGGGGCTACACCTTC.

The chain is built from TRBV3-1 (or the pseudogene TRBV3-2) and TRBJ2-3, with 7 bases matching TRBD1. The V and J ends lost 2 bases and 0 bases, in that order; junction bases with no gene match: 11. Per germline, CDR1 LGHDT and CDR2 YNNKEL (reference sequence). The CDR3 is 18 residues long. The CDR3 coding sequence is TGTGCCAGCAGCCAAACAACCCGGACAGGTGCTAGCACAGATACGCAGTATTTT. It encodes CASSQTTRTGASTDTQYF.

The chain couples TRBV27 to TRBJ2-7, with a possible D match to TRBD2 (6 bases). Trimming removed 0 bases at V and 3 bases at J, with 15 bases between. CDR1 and CDR2 (germline): MNHEY, SMNVEV (reference sequence). The CDR3 is 16 residues long. This CDR3 reads CASSLSYSGQGYEQYF. The CDR3 DNA reads as TGTGCCAGCAGTTTATCTTATAGCGGTCAAGGCTACGAGCAGTACTTC.

V gene TRBV12-3 or TRBV12-4 combines with J gene TRBJ2-1; TRBD1 aligns across 9 bases. J lost 7 bases, V lost 5 bases, and 3 bases had no gene match. The CDR3 contains 13 residues. The CDR3 is CASSPDRGNEQFF. The DNA of the CDR3 is TGTGCCAGCAGTCCGGACAGGGGAAATGAGCAGTTCTTC.

The gene calls are TRBV28 and TRBJ2-7, with D tentatively TRBD1 (6 bases). The V gene lost 9 bases and the J gene lost 2 bases, with 17 bases spanning the gap. Looked up from germline, CDR1 is MDHEN and CDR2 is SYDVKM. CDR3 length: 14 residues. The CDR3 region is CASPSGVAPYEQYF. CDR3 bases: TGTGCCAGTCCTTCAGGGGTGGCCCCCTACGAGCAGTACTTC.

This clone occurred once. The chain carries TRBV6-2 or TRBV6-3 and TRBJ2-5; maybe TRBD2 (8 bases). CDR3 size: 14 residues. CDR1 and CDR2 from the germline V gene are MNHEY and SVGEGT. Trimming took off 5 bases at V and 5 bases at J, with 15 bases between the two ends. This CDR3 reads CASSPGGGRETQYF. The CDR3 nucleotides read TGTGCCAGCAGTCCGGGAGGGGGCCGGGAGACCCAGTACTTC.

This sequence joins TRBV10-3 and TRBJ1-4, with 9 positions matching TRBD1. From germline, CDR1 is ENHRY and CDR2 SYGVKD. The CDR3 covers 14 residues. Trimming at V came to 4 bases and at J to 6 bases, leaving 3 bases not matched to a gene. The CDR3 DNA is TGTGCCATCAGTGGGGGACAGGGTTATGAAAAACTGTTTTTT. It encodes CAISGGQGYEKLFF.

This clone was picked up a small number of times. The rearrangement links TRBV9 to TRBJ2-3, with D perhaps TRBD1 (6 bases). Germline CDR1 is SGDLS and CDR2 is YYNGEE. V was shortened by 3 bases and J by 4 bases, with 15 bases between the two germline ends. The length of the CDR3 is 15 residues. DNA of the CDR3: TGTGCCAGCAGCGCAACGACAGGATTCGCAGATACGCAGTATTTT. This gives the protein CASSATTGFADTQYF.

This chain joins TRBV2 and TRBJ1-5, with a possible D match to TRBD1 (6 bases). CDR1 and CDR2 from the germline V gene are SNHLY and FYNNEI. This CDR3 is 14 amino acids long. V was shortened by 6 bases and J by 4 bases, with 13 bases between the two germline ends. The DNA for the CDR3 is TGTGCCAGCAGCCAGACAGGACTTAATCAGCCCCAGCATTTT. Translating gives CASSQTGLNQPQHF.

This chain uses TRBV25-1 with TRBJ2-6, with TRBD1 matching over 7 bases. J was trimmed by 0 bases and V by 8 bases; bases with no gene match: 10. The V gene's germline CDR1 is MGHDK and CDR2 SYGVNS. The CDR3 length is 17 residues. In DNA, the CDR3 is TGTGCCAGCCCATTTCCGGGACAGCTCTCTGGGGCCAACGTCCTGACTTTC. As protein: CASPFPGQLSGANVLTF.

This chain links TRBV5-1 with TRBJ1-2; TRBD1 aligns across 10 bases. Germline lookup yields CDR1 SGHRS and CDR2 YFSETQ. CDR3 length equals 14 residues. V shed 5 bases, J shed 7 bases, and the junction held 8 bases outside the gene matches. The chain's CDR3 is CASSLDRGQRGYTF. DNA of the CDR3: TGCGCCAGCAGTCTCGACAGGGGGCAGCGTGGCTACACCTTC. Full variable domain (remainder filled in from reference TRBV5-1 and TRBJ1-2): KAGVTQTPRYLIKTRGQQVTLSCSPISGHRSVSWYQQTPGQGLQFLFEYFSETQRNKGNFPGRFSGRQFSNSRSEMNVSTLELGDSALYLCASSLDRGQRGYTFGSGTRLTVV.

The rearrangement links TRBV12-3 or TRBV12-4 to TRBJ2-5, with a tentative D call TRBD2 (6 bases). The CDR3 sequence is 12 residues long. The V gene lost 6 bases and the J gene lost 4 bases, with 9 bases spanning the gap. The DNA for the CDR3 is TGTGCCAGCAGACTAGCTGGAGAGACCCAGTACTTC. Its translation is CASRLAGETQYF.